One and the same sample provided the 26 T cell receptor beta chains below, sequenced in a study of blood T cell repertoires in COVID-19. Generated by immunoSEQ multiplex PCR, the TCRdb table keeps only in-frame clones and is missing some. The sample carries 210,000 or so clones, more than 70% recorded once. Sequenced material: peripheral blood. All receptors come from a man aged 45-65 years with active or convalescent COVID-19.

The genes are TRBV11-2 and TRBJ1-2; D gene uncertain. CDR3 length: 16 residues. V lost 5 bases and J 1 base, leaving 17 bases between the germline ends. Germline CDR1 is SGHAT and CDR2 is FQNNGV. The CDR3 DNA sequence: TGTGCCAGCAGCCGAACGACGGGGATCATTAACTATGGCTACACCTTC. Its protein is CASSRTTGIINYGYTF.

CDR3 sequence: CASSYSPGTNTEAFF. CDR3 bases: TGTGCCAGCAGTTACTCGCCAGGGACTAACACTGAAGCTTTCTTT. This chain joins TRBV6-5 and TRBJ1-1, with D perhaps TRBD1 (5 bases). The CDR3 runs to 15 residues. V was cut by 0 bases and J by 2 bases, with 10 bases left in between. The V gene's germline CDR1 is MNHEY and CDR2 SVGAGI.

This clone has only a few counts. This chain uses TRBV23-1 with TRBJ2-7; 12 nucleotides match TRBD2. TRBV23-1 is classed as an ORF, of uncertain function. The CDR3 spans 15 residues. The ends lost 4 bases at V and 6 bases at J; junction bases unmatched: 7. The CDR3 DNA follows: TGCGCCAGCAGTCCTAGCGGGAGGGGGGGATGCGAGCAGTACTTC. This gives the protein CASSPSGRGGCEQYF.

V and J are TRBV9 and TRBJ2-3; no clear D. This CDR3 comprises 14 residues. V dropped 2 bases and J dropped 6 bases, with 13 bases sitting between them. Germline V gives CDR1 SGDLS, CDR2 YYNGEE. The CDR3 protein is CASSVVPESDTQYF. DNA of the CDR3: TGTGCCAGCAGCGTGGTCCCGGAGAGTGATACGCAGTATTTT.

The V call is TRBV3-1 (or the pseudogene TRBV3-2), the J call TRBJ2-1; 10 bases are shared with TRBD2. The CDR3 spans 15 residues. V shed 3 bases and J 5 bases; nucleotides not matched to a gene: 4. In germline, CDR1 is LGHDT, CDR2 YNNKEL (reference sequence). Here the CDR3 DNA reads TGTGCCAGCAGCCAGCCTAGCGGGAGTCACAATGAGCAGTTCTTC. This encodes CASSQPSGSHNEQFF.

This clone was picked up one time. The rearrangement joins TRBV19 to TRBJ1-1; D ambiguous. Germline CDR1 LNHDA, CDR2 SQIVND (reference sequence). V was trimmed by 5 bases and J by 3 bases, leaving 7 bases between them. The CDR3 contains 12 residues. The DNA of the CDR3 is TGTGCCAGTAGTGTGCGGGACACTGAAGCTTTCTTT. It translates to CASSVRDTEAFF.

In its sample, this clone was seen a few times. The CDR3 DNA reads as TGTGCCATCAGTGGGGACAGATACTATGGCTACACCTTC. Protein: CAISGDRYYGYTF. The chain employs TRBV10-3 and TRBJ1-2, with 7 bases identical to TRBD1. Germline V lookup: CDR1 ENHRY, CDR2 SYGVKD. This CDR3 spans 13 amino acids. Germline trimming cut 4 bases from V and 3 bases from J; bases unmatched to any gene: 2.

About this clone: Being one base from a much bigger clone, this may be a read error. The chain has TRBV6-2 or TRBV6-3 and TRBJ1-1; no reliable D call. Germline V gene data show CDR1 as MNHEY and CDR2 as SVGEGT. V lost 6 bases and J 8 bases, leaving 10 bases between the germline ends. The CDR3 runs to 11 residues. DNA for the CDR3: TGTGCCAGCAGCCGGGGAGCGGAAGCTTTCTTT. It encodes CASSRGAEAFF.

The rearrangement links TRBV19 to TRBJ1-3, with unresolved D. This CDR3 spans 15 amino acids. V was cut by 1 base and J by 0 bases, with 7 bases left in between. In germline, CDR1 is LNHDA, CDR2 SQIVND (reference sequence). In nucleotides, the CDR3 is TGTGCCAGTAGTATAGGGCGGGCCTCTGGAAACACCATATATTTT. It is translated as CASSIGRASGNTIYF. Based on the CDR3 plus reference TRBV19 and TRBJ1-3, the full variable domain is DGGITQSPKYLFRKEGQNVTLSCEQNLNHDAMYWYRQDPGQGLRLIYYSQIVNDFQKGDIAEGYSVSREKKESFPLTVTSAQKNPTAFYLCASSIGRASGNTIYFGEGSWLTVV.

The chain couples TRBV3-1 (or the pseudogene TRBV3-2) to TRBJ2-5; the match to TRBD2 covers 12 bases. The CDR3 has 15 amino acids. Germline CDR1 is LGHDT and CDR2 is YNNKEL (reference sequence). J gave up 7 bases and V 5 bases, and 8 bases lay outside the gene matches. The CDR3 nucleotides are TGTGCCAGCAGCACCGCTAGCGGGAGGGTAGGGACCCAGTACTTC. This translates into CASSTASGRVGTQYF.

In its sample, this clone was seen a few times. V usage is TRBV10-3 and J usage is TRBJ2-5; 10 bases map to TRBD2. Germline loops: CDR1 ENHRY, CDR2 SYGVKD. The length of the CDR3 is 17 residues. With V trimmed by 6 bases and J by 1 base, 11 bases remained unmatched. For the CDR3, the DNA is TGTGCCATCAGGTCTAGCGGGAGAGGGGGGTCCCAAGAGACCCAGTACTTC. As protein: CAIRSSGRGGSQETQYF.

V usage is TRBV15 and J usage is TRBJ2-7; maybe TRBD2 (6 bases). The CDR3 has 14 amino acids. Germline V lookup: CDR1 LNHNV, CDR2 YYDKDF (reference sequence). V lost 8 bases and J lost 0, with 14 bases in between. CDR3 DNA sequence: TGTGCCACCGATGATGGCGGGAACTCCTACGAGCAGTACTTC. Translation gives CATDDGGNSYEQYF.

The rearrangement links TRBV4-2 to TRBJ2-5, with D possibly being TRBD2 (6 bases). With 6 bases removed from V and 4 bases from J, the gap between germline ends came to 12 bases. The germline V gene encodes CDR1 LGHNA and CDR2 YNFKEQ. The CDR3 totals 13 residues. The CDR3 DNA sequence: TGTGCCAGCAGACCCGACGGGGGAGAGACCCAGTACTTC. Protein product: CASRPDGGETQYF.

This clone was observed once. The chain recombines TRBV6-5 with TRBJ1-5; no definite D call. The CDR3 has 13 residues. The V gene lost 2 bases and the J gene lost 4 bases, with 6 bases spanning the gap. The germline V gene has CDR1 MNHEY and CDR2 SVGAGI. The CDR3 DNA is TGTGCCAGCAGTTACAACAGAAATCAGCCCCAGCATTTT. This translates into CASSYNRNQPQHF.

The chain is built from TRBV19 and TRBJ1-2; 9 nucleotides line up with TRBD1. This CDR3 has 13 amino acids. Germline V lookup: CDR1 LNHDA, CDR2 SQIVND (reference sequence). The trim removed 7 bases at V and 8 bases at J, leaving 8 bases unmatched. The CDR3 DNA sequence: TGTGCCAGTACCTCCGGGACAGGGTACGGCTACACCTTC. Its protein product is CASTSGTGYGYTF.

The chain uses TRBV19 and TRBJ2-1, with TRBD2 matching 11 bases. The germline gives CDR1 LNHDA, CDR2 SQIVND (reference sequence). The CDR3 consists of 18 residues. The trim removed 7 bases at V and 4 bases at J, leaving 15 bases unmatched. CDR3 bases: TGTGCCAGTATAGCTAGCGGGGGGCCGACCTATTTTTACAATGAGCAGTTCTTC. It is translated as CASIASGGPTYFYNEQFF. Variable domain in full (rest from reference TRBV19 and TRBJ2-1): DGGITQSPKYLFRKEGQNVTLSCEQNLNHDAMYWYRQDPGQGLRLIYYSQIVNDFQKGDIAEGYSVSREKKESFPLTVTSAQKNPTAFYLCASIASGGPTYFYNEQFFGPGTRLTVL.

The chain employs TRBV7-2 and TRBJ2-3; 7 nucleotides align to TRBD1. Germline assignment: CDR1 SGHTA and CDR2 FQGNSA. J was trimmed by 0 bases and V by 5 bases; bases with no gene match: 8. The length of the CDR3 is 16 residues. The CDR3 is CASSPPGQKSTDTQYF. In DNA form, the CDR3 reads TGTGCCAGCAGCCCCCCGGGACAGAAAAGCACAGATACGCAGTATTTT.

V and J are TRBV19 and TRBJ2-7; D is undetermined. This CDR3 is 14 amino acids long. V was clipped by 3 bases and J by 1 base, with 10 bases between them. Germline assignment: CDR1 LNHDA and CDR2 SQIVND (reference sequence). The CDR3, as DNA: TGTGCCAGTAGTATGTCTGGGCTATCCTACGAGCAGTACTTC. As protein: CASSMSGLSYEQYF.

The chain recombines TRBV27 with TRBJ1-2; TRBD1 is a possible D gene (6 bases). This CDR3 is built from 13 residues. V was trimmed by 6 bases and J by 7 bases, leaving 15 bases between them. Germline V gene lookup returns CDR1 MNHEY and CDR2 SMNVEV (reference sequence). This CDR3 reads CASSQQGIGGYTF. CDR3 nucleotide sequence: TGTGCCAGCAGCCAACAGGGAATCGGTGGCTACACCTTC.

This chain connects TRBV5-1 to TRBJ1-2; D unclear. Trimming took off 5 bases at V and 6 bases at J, with 14 bases between the two ends. The CDR3 is made up of 13 amino acids. Germline V CDR1 and CDR2: SGHRS, YFSETQ. In nucleotides, the CDR3 is TGCGCCAGCAGTCCAGAGGGTATCGATGGCTACACCTTC. It specifies CASSPEGIDGYTF.

This chain joins TRBV5-5 and TRBJ2-7; 12 bases fit TRBD1. Germline V gives CDR1 SGHKS, CDR2 YYEKEE (reference sequence). The V segment lost 5 bases and the J segment 4 bases; nucleotides outside the gene matches: 4. The CDR3 contains 14 residues. CDR3 loop: CASSWGQGAYEQYF. The CDR3 bases are TGTGCCAGCAGTTGGGGACAGGGGGCTTACGAGCAGTACTTC.

This clone was observed at least ten times. V and J are TRBV7-9 and TRBJ1-1, with 7 nucleotides matching TRBD1. V lost 5 bases, J lost 1 base, and 19 bases stayed unmatched. CDR1 and CDR2 (germline): SEHNR, FQNEAQ (reference sequence). The CDR3 loop spans 19 amino acids. CDR3 DNA: TGTGCCAGCAGCGGAGGGAGGACAGGCGCCAACTACCCGAACACTGAAGCTTTCTTT. Translated, it gives CASSGGRTGANYPNTEAFF.

The rearrangement uses TRBV2 and TRBJ1-2, with TRBD1 matching 7 bases. The J segment lost 6 bases and the V segment lost 3 bases, leaving 4 bases of the junction unmatched. The CDR3 has 13 amino acids. Germline V gene data show CDR1 as SNHLY and CDR2 as FYNNEI. CDR3 residues: CASSDTGADGYTF. CDR3 bases: TGTGCCAGCAGTGATACAGGGGCAGATGGCTACACCTTC.

This clone appeared a few times. The chain joins TRBV9 to TRBJ2-5; D possibly corresponds to TRBD1 (6 bases). The V gene's germline CDR1 is SGDLS and CDR2 YYNGEE. Trimming stripped 4 bases from V and 1 base from J, with 17 bases between. The CDR3 extends over 16 amino acids. CDR3 in amino acids: CASSPSHGQRQETQYF. The CDR3 region has the DNA TGTGCCAGCAGCCCCAGTCATGGACAGCGCCAAGAGACCCAGTACTTC.

This chain links TRBV5-6 with TRBJ1-1, with TRBD1 identical over 9 bases. Looked up from germline, CDR1 is SGHDT and CDR2 is YYEEEE. This CDR3 is built from 16 residues. Trimming removed 0 bases from V and 3 bases from J; junction bases left unmatched: 6. The DNA of the CDR3 is TGTGCCAGCAGCTTGGGCTCCACAGGGGGCTACACTGAAGCTTTCTTT. Translation: CASSLGSTGGYTEAFF. Full variable domain (missing parts from reference TRBV5-6 and TRBJ1-1): DAGVTQSPTHLIKTRGQQVTLRCSPKSGHDTVSWYQQALGQGPQFIFQYYEEEERQRGNFPDRFSGHQFPNYSSELNVNALLLGDSALYLCASSLGSTGGYTEAFFGQGTRLTVV.

This chain uses TRBV4-3 with TRBJ2-3, with 13 bases lining up with TRBD2. Looked up from germline, CDR1 is LGHNA and CDR2 is YSLEER. This CDR3 has 17 residues. V lost 1 base to trimming and J lost 6 bases; unmatched junction nucleotides: 7. CDR3 sequence (DNA): TGCGCCAGCAGCCAAGCGTTGACTAGCGGGGGGCGGGATACGCAGTATTTT. Translation gives CASSQALTSGGRDTQYF.